The 30 T cell receptor beta chains below all came from one sample that was sequenced in a study of vaccination and CD4 T cells after COVID-19. No antigen has been identified for these receptors. Stated treatment: roughly ten-day PBMC culture with coronavirus spike peptide pools or control peptides (ViraFEST assay). Sequencing of DNA taken from cultured CD4+ T cells relied on the Oncomine TCR Beta short-read assay. MiXCR, applied by TCRdb to the PCR reads, yields one record per CDR3 protein. The sample holds fewer than 6,000 distinct CDR3 sequences, 40% to 55% seen once. Sequencing used CD4+ T cells from blood, cultured in vitro. The receptor source for this set is a human donor who had recovered from COVID-19.

The chain is built from TRBV11-3 and TRBJ2-2, with 7 bases identical to TRBD2. Germline V gives CDR1 SGHNT, CDR2 YENEEA. V dropped 1 base and J dropped 3; count of bases not matched to a gene: 8. The CDR3 sequence is 17 residues long. The DNA of the CDR3 is TGTGCCAGCAGCTTAGCCCTTTGGGGAGGGGACACCGGGGAGCTGTTTTTT. Encoded protein: CASSLALWGGDTGELFF.

V is TRBV6-4 and J is TRBJ2-5, with 7 positions matching TRBD2. V shed 11 bases and J 2 bases; nucleotides not matched to a gene: 11. The CDR3 sequence is 14 residues long. Germline values: CDR1 MRHNA, CDR2 SNTAGT. The chain's CDR3 is CAVAGSGAQETQYF. The CDR3 region has the DNA TGTGCCGTTGCAGGGAGCGGGGCACAAGAGACCCAGTACTTC.

The gene calls are TRBV7-6 and TRBJ2-2; 9 bases are a match to TRBD1. CDR1 is SGHVS, CDR2 FNYEAQ, per germline. Trimming took 2 bases from V and 7 from J; bases not matched to a gene: 5. The CDR3 is 15 amino acids. The CDR3, as DNA: TGTGCCAGCAGCTTAACAGGGGGCGCCGGCGGGGAGCTGTTTTTT. It specifies CASSLTGGAGGELFF.

The gene calls are TRBV4-2 and TRBJ1-1; D may be TRBD1 (5 bases). This CDR3 spans 16 amino acids. CDR1 and CDR2 from the germline V gene are LGHNA and YNFKEQ. Trimming took 0 bases from V and 10 from J, leaving 21 bases between them. The CDR3 region has the DNA TGTGCCAGCAGCCAAGATTGGGAGGGACCCCTAGGAGTAGCTTTCTTT. Its protein product is CASSQDWEGPLGVAFF.

The chain combines TRBV30 with TRBJ1-2, with D unclear. Trimming took off 2 bases at V and 4 bases at J, with 11 bases between the two ends. The CDR3 consists of 13 residues. Per germline, CDR1 GTSNPN and CDR2 SVGIG (reference sequence). The CDR3 protein is CAWSRREGYGYTF. The CDR3 nucleotides are TGTGCCTGGAGTCGAAGGGAAGGCTATGGCTACACCTTC. The full variable domain, completed using reference TRBV30 and TRBJ1-2, is SQTIHQWPATLVQPVGSPLSLECTVEGTSNPNLYWYRQAAGRGLQLLFYSVGIGQISSEVPQNLSASRPQDRQFILSSKKLLLSDSGFYLCAWSRREGYGYTFGSGTRLTVV.

The J gene is TRBJ1-2, the V gene TRBV12-3 or TRBV12-4, with D tentatively TRBD1 (5 bases). The germline V and J ends were trimmed by 2 bases and 8 bases, with 18 bases remaining between them. The CDR3 totals 15 residues. CDR3 region: CASSLRGRSGVGYTF. In DNA, the CDR3 is TGTGCCAGCAGTTTAAGGGGACGATCTGGGGTCGGCTACACCTTC.

The chain recombines TRBV2 with TRBJ2-7; 7 positions match TRBD1. The CDR3 is made up of 13 amino acids. V lost 6 bases and J lost 2; bases outside the gene matches: 4. Per germline, CDR1 SNHLY and CDR2 FYNNEI. The CDR3 region has the DNA TGTGCCAGCAGCGGACAGGCCGCCTACGAGCAGTACTTC. Its translation is CASSGQAAYEQYF.

The rearrangement links TRBV2 to TRBJ1-2, with 12 nucleotides matching TRBD1. CDR1 SNHLY and CDR2 FYNNEI come from the germline V gene. The CDR3 is made up of 19 amino acids. V was pared by 4 bases and J by 4 bases, with 16 bases of the junction left unmatched. CDR3 sequence: CASSVMTSGQGASLYGYTF. CDR3 nucleotides: TGTGCCAGCAGTGTAATGACGTCGGGACAGGGGGCCTCTCTCTATGGCTACACCTTC.

The J gene is TRBJ2-1, the V gene TRBV2; 9 bases are shared with TRBD2. Trimming at V came to 6 bases and at J to 6 bases, leaving 9 bases not matched to a gene. Germline CDR1 and CDR2: SNHLY and FYNNEI. The CDR3 loop spans 15 amino acids. As DNA, the CDR3 is TGTGCCAGCAGCCGCGCGGGAGGGTTAGGCAATGAGCAGTTCTTC. This translates into CASSRAGGLGNEQFF. The full variable domain, in which reference TRBV2 and TRBJ2-1 provide the parts outside the CDR3, is EPEVTQTPSHQVTQMGQEVILRCVPISNHLYFYWYRQILGQKVEFLVSFYNNEISEKSEIFDDQFSVERPDGSNFTLKIRSTKLEDSAMYFCASSRAGGLGNEQFFGPGTRLTVL.

This sequence joins TRBV24-1 and TRBJ2-1; 8 nucleotides align to TRBD2. The CDR3 contains 15 residues. Germline CDR1 KGHDR, CDR2 SFDVKD. Germline trimming cut 3 bases from V and 9 bases from J; bases unmatched to any gene: 9. The CDR3 sequence: CATSDGGRGVGEQFF. The CDR3 nucleotides read TGTGCCACCAGTGATGGGGGGCGGGGGGTGGGTGAGCAGTTCTTC.

By share, this clonotype ranks as large. The chain employs TRBV29-1 and TRBJ1-2; 9 bases are shared with TRBD1. The germline gives CDR1 SQVTM, CDR2 ANQGSEA. Losses at the gene ends were 1 base for V and 3 bases for J; bases not matched to a gene: 3. This CDR3 has 14 residues. This chain's CDR3 is CSVEATGGYYGYTF. The CDR3 DNA is TGCAGCGTTGAAGCAACAGGGGGCTACTATGGCTACACCTTC.

V usage is TRBV6-1 and J usage is TRBJ2-4; TRBD1 matches at 8 bases. CDR1 is MNHNS, CDR2 SASEGT, per germline. V shed 5 bases and J 8 bases; nucleotides not matched to a gene: 5. The CDR3 extends over 13 amino acids. The CDR3 DNA reads TGTGCCAGCAGTCAGGGGGCTGCGTACATTCAGTACTTC. Its translation: CASSQGAAYIQYF.

This clonotype turned up a few times. The chain uses TRBV14 and TRBJ1-1, with D tentatively TRBD1 (6 bases). This CDR3 region has 15 residues. Germline CDR1 and CDR2: SGHDN and FVKESK. V was cut by 3 bases and J by 1 base, with 12 bases left in between. CDR3 amino acids: CASSQLGRGNTEAFF. The CDR3 bases are TGTGCCAGCAGCCAGCTGGGCAGGGGGAACACTGAAGCTTTCTTT. Combining the CDR3 with reference TRBV14 and TRBJ1-1 gives the whole variable domain EAGVTQFPSHSVIEKGQTVTLRCDPISGHDNLYWYRRVMGKEIKFLLHFVKESKQDESGMPNNRFLAERTGGTYSTLKVQPAELEDSGVYFCASSQLGRGNTEAFFGQGTRLTVV.

V and J are TRBV19 and TRBJ1-1; tentatively, D is TRBD1 (6 bases). Trimming left V 6 bases short and J 2 bases short, with 13 bases between. The CDR3 contains 14 residues. From germline, CDR1 is LNHDA and CDR2 SQIVND (reference sequence). DNA of the CDR3: TGTGCCAGTAGGGCCGGACAGCTTAACACTGAAGCTTTCTTT. It codes for CASRAGQLNTEAFF.

In this sample, this clonotype turned up a few times. The J gene is TRBJ2-7, the V gene TRBV7-9; D is uncertain. This CDR3 is built from 13 residues. Trimming cost V 2 bases and J 4 bases, with 9 bases left between them. Germline CDR1 reads SEHNR; CDR2 reads FQNEAQ (reference sequence). This CDR3 reads CASSLQARYEQYF. The CDR3 bases are TGTGCCAGCAGCTTACAGGCTAGGTACGAGCAGTACTTC.

A few counts support this clonotype. V usage is TRBV20-1 and J usage is TRBJ1-1; D unclear. The CDR3 contains 12 residues. V was shortened by 5 bases and J by 1 base, with 8 bases between the two germline ends. Per germline, CDR1 DFQATT and CDR2 SNEGSKA (reference sequence). The CDR3 region is CSASDWNTEAFF. The CDR3 DNA reads TGCAGTGCTTCCGACTGGAACACTGAAGCTTTCTTT.

The chain uses TRBV30 and TRBJ1-1, with 12 bases fitting TRBD1. Germline-derived CDR1 and CDR2 are GTSNPN and SVGIG (reference sequence). This CDR3 spans 14 amino acids. The V segment lost 4 bases and the J segment 4 bases; nucleotides outside the gene matches: 4. CDR3 sequence reads: CAWTPGQGATEAFF. CDR3 in DNA: TGTGCCTGGACACCGGGACAGGGGGCCACTGAAGCTTTCTTT.

This chain joins TRBV7-9 and TRBJ2-1, with 10 bases fitting TRBD1. The CDR3 is 16 residues long. Germline assignment: CDR1 SEHNR and CDR2 FQNEAQ (reference sequence). Trimming cost V 4 bases and J 3 bases; bases outside gene matches: 6. This chain's CDR3 is CASSYTGTGDYNEQFF. CDR3 DNA: TGTGCCAGCAGCTATACCGGGACAGGGGACTACAATGAGCAGTTCTTC.

This chain joins TRBV6-2 or TRBV6-3 and TRBJ1-3; TRBD1 matches at 7 bases. The J segment lost 7 bases and the V segment lost 1 base, leaving 7 bases of the junction unmatched. The CDR3 runs to 15 residues. Germline loops: CDR1 MNHEY, CDR2 SVGEGT. CDR3 DNA sequence: TGTGCCAGCAGTTACTTCGGGACAGAGCACAACACCATATATTTT. It yields the protein CASSYFGTEHNTIYF.

The table lists this clonotype with a few counts. V gene TRBV21-1 combines with J gene TRBJ1-1; the D call of TRBD1 is as the table states it, not checked on the DNA. TRBV21-1 is annotated as a pseudogene. The CDR3 is 19 residues long. CDR3 loop: CASSKPRGHYKARCTEAFF. CDR3 DNA sequence: TGTGCCAGCAGCAAACCAAGGGGCCATTACAAGGCCCGTTGCACTGAAGCTTTCTTT.

The genes are TRBV9 and TRBJ1-1, with 7 bases matching TRBD1. This CDR3 region has 15 residues. The trim removed 3 bases at V and 4 bases at J, leaving 9 bases unmatched. Germline V CDR1 and CDR2: SGDLS, YYNGEE. In DNA, the CDR3 is TGTGCCAGCAGCGCACGACAGGGCTGGATCACTGAAGCTTTCTTT. Its translation: CASSARQGWITEAFF. The whole variable domain, remainder taken from reference TRBV9 and TRBJ1-1, is DSGVTQTPKHLITATGQRVTLRCSPRSGDLSVYWYQQSLDQGLQFLIQYYNGEERAKGNILERFSAQQFPDLHSELNLSSLELGDSALYFCASSARQGWITEAFFGQGTRLTVV.

This chain links TRBV15 with TRBJ2-6; the D is unclear. The CDR3 spans 17 residues. Trimming removed 0 bases from V and 0 bases from J, with 9 bases in between. Germline loops: CDR1 LNHNV, CDR2 YYDKDF (reference sequence). The CDR3 reads CATSRDQLPSGANVLTF. Here the CDR3 DNA reads TGTGCCACCAGCAGAGATCAGTTGCCCTCTGGGGCCAACGTCCTGACTTTC.

The chain uses TRBV7-6 and TRBJ1-6; D is unclear. CDR3 length: 14 residues. Germline V gene data show CDR1 as SGHVS and CDR2 as FNYEAQ. The ends were cut back, 5 bases at V and 7 bases at J, with 12 bases in the middle. CDR3 residues: CASSGSLQNSPLHF. The CDR3 nucleotides are TGTGCCAGCAGCGGAAGCCTTCAGAATTCACCCCTCCACTTT.

This clonotype appeared a few times. The chain joins TRBV23-1 to TRBJ1-6; no clear D gene. TRBV23-1 is labeled an ORF, and its function is uncertain. The CDR3 is made up of 15 amino acids. V was trimmed by 8 bases and J by 6 bases, leaving 17 bases between them. The chain's CDR3 is CASYNRLTPNSPLHF. The CDR3 region has the DNA TGCGCCAGCTACAACCGGCTAACTCCTAATTCACCCCTCCACTTT.

The J gene is TRBJ1-3, the V gene TRBV5-1, with D possibly TRBD1 on 5 matching bases. V gave up 4 bases and J gave up 0 bases, with 23 bases separating them. In germline, CDR1 is SGHRS, CDR2 YFSETQ. The CDR3 runs 19 residues. The CDR3 nucleotides are TGCGCCAGCAGCCCCGACGCTGGGCTCTGGGGGAGCTCTGGAAACACCATATATTTT. It specifies CASSPDAGLWGSSGNTIYF. Full variable domain (missing parts from reference TRBV5-1 and TRBJ1-3): KAGVTQTPRYLIKTRGQQVTLSCSPISGHRSVSWYQQTPGQGLQFLFEYFSETQRNKGNFPGRFSGRQFSNSRSEMNVSTLELGDSALYLCASSPDAGLWGSSGNTIYFGEGSWLTVV.

V usage is TRBV12-3 or TRBV12-4 and J usage is TRBJ2-2; 10 nucleotides line up with TRBD1. V lost 6 bases, J lost 3 bases, and 7 bases stayed unmatched. The CDR3 loop spans 16 amino acids. The chain's CDR3 is CASSLRTGGHTGELFF. CDR3 nucleotides: TGTGCCAGCAGCCTACGGACAGGGGGGCACACCGGGGAGCTGTTTTTT.

This clonotype was counted a few times. This CDR3 is CASRATGNTIYF. The CDR3, as DNA: TGTGCCAGCCGTGCCACTGGAAACACCATATATTTT. This chain links TRBV28 with TRBJ1-3, with D unresolved. The V and J ends lost 8 bases and 2 bases respectively, with 7 bases between them. CDR3 length: 12 amino acids. Germline-derived CDR1 and CDR2 are MDHEN and SYDVKM.

This clonotype was counted a single time. The chain is built from TRBV7-6 and TRBJ2-3; 7 bases are a match to TRBD1. CDR3 length equals 15 residues. Germline V gene lookup returns CDR1 SGHVS and CDR2 FNYEAQ. The trim removed 1 base at V and 3 bases at J, leaving 4 bases unmatched. In nucleotides, the CDR3 is TGTGCCAGCAGCTTAGGGACAGGAGAAACAGATACGCAGTATTTT. Protein sequence: CASSLGTGETDTQYF.

The V and J genes are TRBV11-2 and TRBJ1-1, with D unresolved. The germline V gene has CDR1 SGHAT and CDR2 FQNNGV. V gave up 2 bases and J gave up 4 bases, with 5 bases separating them. The CDR3 runs to 12 residues. The CDR3 DNA is TGTGCCAGCAGCTTACGGGGCACTGAAGCTTTCTTT. Translating it yields CASSLRGTEAFF.

This clonotype has a handful of counts. CDR3 coding DNA: TGTGCCAGTAGTCCCGACAGGGGACAGCCCCAGCATTTT. Its protein product is CASSPDRGQPQHF. The rearrangement links TRBV19 to TRBJ1-5; 8 positions match TRBD1. The J segment lost 7 bases and the V segment lost 5 bases, leaving 4 bases of the junction unmatched. The CDR3 length is 13 residues. The germline V gene has CDR1 LNHDA and CDR2 SQIVND (reference sequence).